This T cell receptor beta chain was identified in a study of OX40 agonist ivuxolimab in advanced cancers. Measured with immunoSEQ multiplex PCR; TCRdb has only the in-frame clones, and not every one. The sample has about 78,000 clones; about 90% are singletons. The CDR3 spans 16 residues. Trimming took 6 bases from V and 0 from J, leaving 17 bases between them. Germline values: CDR1 MDHEN, CDR2 SYDVKM. The chain recombines TRBV28 with TRBJ1-2; D gene ambiguous. The sequencing here drew on CD4+ or CD8+ T cells sorted from blood, taken in a trial of the OX40 agonist ivuxolimab. This TCR came from an adult with an advanced solid tumor such as melanoma, head and neck, liver or kidney cancer. CDR3 amino acids: CASSNNPSVANYGYTF. The CDR3 coding sequence is TGTGCCAGCAGCAACAACCCAAGCGTGGCTAACTATGGCTACACCTTC.